The 26 T cell receptor beta chains below come from one sample, sequenced in a study of response to subunit inactivated influenza vaccine. MiXCR, applied by TCRdb to the RT-PCR reads, yields one record per CDR3 protein. The sample records roughly 570,000 distinct CDR3 sequences, about 14% being singletons. The sample was PBMCs from blood, taken roughly 12 days after vaccination. The receptors stem from a man aged 50-59 years who received an inactivated influenza vaccine.

This clonotype was counted a few times. The V and J genes are TRBV9 and TRBJ1-2; tentatively, D is TRBD1 (5 bases). The CDR3 extends over 14 amino acids. Germline-derived CDR1 and CDR2 are SGDLS and YYNGEE. V shed 0 bases and J shed 6 bases, with 12 bases lying between them. The chain's CDR3 is CASSVVQDIDGYTF. CDR3 coding DNA: TGTGCCAGCAGCGTAGTACAGGACATAGATGGCTACACCTTC.

This chain connects TRBV28 to TRBJ2-5, with D possibly matching TRBD2 (6 bases). V lost 5 bases and J lost 4, with 14 bases in between. Germline V gene lookup returns CDR1 MDHEN and CDR2 SYDVKM. The CDR3 length is 14 residues. This chain's CDR3 is CASSPPGVLETQYF. The CDR3 bases are TGTGCCAGCAGTCCTCCGGGAGTATTAGAGACCCAGTACTTC. Together with reference TRBV28 and TRBJ2-5, the CDR3 gives the full variable domain: DVKVTQSSRYLVKRTGEKVFLECVQDMDHENMFWYRQDPGLGLRLIYFSYDVKMKEKGDIPEGYSVSREKKERFSLILESASTNQTSMYLCASSPPGVLETQYFGPGTRLLVL.

This clonotype appeared a few times. The J gene is TRBJ2-6, the V gene TRBV10-3; D tentatively fits TRBD1 or TRBD2 (5 bases each). The germline V gene has CDR1 ENHRY and CDR2 SYGVKD. The CDR3 totals 14 residues. V was clipped by 10 bases and J by 0 bases, with 10 bases between them. Here the CDR3 reads CATEGSSGANVLTF. The CDR3 bases are TGTGCCACCGAGGGGAGCTCTGGGGCCAACGTCCTGACTTTC.

CDR3: CASSPYYSAGANVLTF. CDR3 in DNA: TGTGCCAGCTCACCCTACTACAGTGCTGGGGCCAACGTCCTGACTTTC. The chain is built from TRBV18 and TRBJ2-6; D is uncertain. Germline V gene data show CDR1 as KGHSH and CDR2 as LQKENI. This CDR3 region has 16 residues. The V end was cut by 3 bases, the J end by 2 bases, with 11 bases between.

Points on this clonotype: No DNA is shown, since the ends of the CDR3 on it are uncertain; the CDR3 is the one TCRdb lists. This CDR3 is CASSWGTGAAFF. The rearrangement links TRBV5-6 to TRBJ2-1; TRBD1, the D gene given by the table, was not confirmed from the DNA. Germline V gene lookup returns CDR1 SGHDT and CDR2 YYEEEE. Counting both end residues, the CDR3 totals 12 amino acids.

This clonotype has a handful of counts. The V gene is TRBV6-1, the J gene TRBJ2-3, with TRBD2 matching over 11 bases. The CDR3 has 16 amino acids. From germline, CDR1 is MNHNS and CDR2 SASEGT. V lost 6 bases and J lost 7; bases outside the gene matches: 12. This CDR3 is CASSLELAGVPHTQYF. CDR3 DNA sequence: TGTGCCAGCAGCCTAGAACTAGCGGGGGTTCCACATACGCAGTATTTT.

The chain uses TRBV7-2 and TRBJ2-5; D not resolved. Germline V gene data show CDR1 as SGHTA and CDR2 as FQGNSA. Trimming stripped 3 bases from V and 5 bases from J, with 13 bases between. The CDR3 length is 14 residues. The CDR3 bases are TGTGCCAGCAGCTTCGGGCCCCATATGGAGACCCAGTACTTC. It translates to CASSFGPHMETQYF.

The table lists this clonotype with a few counts. The rearrangement uses TRBV24-1 and TRBJ2-5; unclear D gene. The CDR3 is made up of 15 amino acids. The germline V gene has CDR1 KGHDR and CDR2 SFDVKD. Trimming pared 1 base from V and 5 bases from J, leaving 13 bases between. The CDR3 DNA reads as TGTGCCACCAGTGATTTTGTATCAGGAGCGGAGACCCAGTACTTC. Translation gives CATSDFVSGAETQYF.

The CDR3 DNA is TGCGCCAGCAGCTGGACTGCTGGGACAGGAATTATCAATGAGCAGTTCTTC. Translated, it gives CASSWTAGTGIINEQFF. The chain combines TRBV5-1 with TRBJ2-1; 8 bases are a match to TRBD1. CDR1 is SGHRS and CDR2 is YFSETQ in the germline V gene. Trimming removed 3 bases from V and 6 bases from J; junction bases left unmatched: 14. The CDR3 runs to 17 residues. The full variable domain, in which reference TRBV5-1 and TRBJ2-1 provide the parts outside the CDR3, is KAGVTQTPRYLIKTRGQQVTLSCSPISGHRSVSWYQQTPGQGLQFLFEYFSETQRNKGNFPGRFSGRQFSNSRSEMNVSTLELGDSALYLCASSWTAGTGIINEQFFGPGTRLTVL.

The sample holds a few counts of this clonotype. The gene calls are TRBV20-1 and TRBJ1-5; no reliable D call. The CDR3 consists of 13 residues. CDR1 DFQATT and CDR2 SNEGSKA come from the germline V gene (reference sequence). V was cut by 3 bases and J by 2 bases, with 8 bases left in between. This chain's CDR3 is CSARGMGNQPQHF. DNA of the CDR3: TGCAGTGCTAGGGGTATGGGCAATCAGCCCCAGCATTTT.

This chain connects TRBV18 to TRBJ2-1; weak D call: TRBD2 (6 bases). Germline V lookup: CDR1 KGHSH, CDR2 LQKENI. Deletions cut 3 bases from V and 3 bases from J, with 9 bases between. This CDR3 is built from 14 residues. The CDR3 reads CASSPSGVYNEQFF. The CDR3 region has the DNA TGTGCCAGCTCACCGTCGGGGGTCTACAATGAGCAGTTCTTC.

V gene TRBV5-1 combines with J gene TRBJ1-6; possible D gene TRBD1, 5 bases. This CDR3 has 15 amino acids. Trimming cost V 1 base and J 0 bases, with 5 bases left between them. CDR1 and CDR2 from the germline V gene are SGHRS and YFSETQ. In DNA, the CDR3 is TGCGCCAGCAGCTTGACAGGCTCCTATAATTCACCCCTCCACTTT. Translating it yields CASSLTGSYNSPLHF.

This sequence joins TRBV5-5 and TRBJ2-7; D may be TRBD1 or TRBD2 (5 bases each). Trimming stripped 5 bases from V and 3 bases from J, with 15 bases between. This CDR3 has 14 amino acids. Germline loops: CDR1 SGHKS, CDR2 YYEKEE (reference sequence). CDR3 DNA sequence: TGTGCCAGCAGTCCCGGGACGGACCTCTACGAGCAGTACTTC. The encoded protein is CASSPGTDLYEQYF.

A few counts support this clonotype. The V call is TRBV11-2, the J call TRBJ2-3; 9 bases match TRBD2. V was clipped by 5 bases and J by 7 bases; unmatched bases: 10. Germline V CDR1 and CDR2: SGHAT, FQNNGV. The CDR3 runs to 15 residues. DNA for the CDR3: TGTGCCAGCAGCCCGCAGCGGGGGGTACTGTATACGCAGTATTTT. It yields the protein CASSPQRGVLYTQYF.

This clonotype was found a few times. V usage is TRBV9 and J usage is TRBJ2-7, with D perhaps TRBD2 (7 bases). Germline CDR1 and CDR2: SGDLS and YYNGEE. CDR3 length: 17 residues. Trimming removed 3 bases from V and 5 bases from J, with 24 bases in between. The DNA of the CDR3 is TGTGCCAGCAGCGGGCCCCTAGGGGGGGGGTCACTCCACGAGCAGTACTTC. It encodes CASSGPLGGGSLHEQYF.

This clonotype has ten or more counts. The CDR3 region is CASSSGTGDYAQYF. CDR3 nucleotides: TGTGCCAGCAGCTCCGGGACAGGTGATTATGCGCAGTACTTC. V is TRBV7-2 and J is TRBJ2-7; 8 nucleotides match TRBD1. The germline gives CDR1 SGHTA, CDR2 FQGNSA. V lost 4 bases, J lost 9 bases, and 11 bases stayed unmatched. CDR3 size: 14 residues.

The table lists this clonotype with a few counts. The chain joins TRBV29-1 to TRBJ2-5; 7 nucleotides agree with TRBD1. V gave up 3 bases and J gave up 2 bases; unmatched junction bases: 3. Germline CDR1 and CDR2: SQVTM and ANQGSEA. The CDR3 runs to 13 residues. Written as DNA, the CDR3 is TGCAGCGTTGACCGGGACAGTCAAGAGACCCAGTACTTC. Its protein product is CSVDRDSQETQYF.

This clonotype was counted many times. This chain links TRBV9 with TRBJ2-1; TRBD2 is a possible D gene (5 bases). The CDR3 is 13 residues long. Trimming removed 0 bases at V and 8 bases at J, with 9 bases between. The germline CDR1 and CDR2 sequences are SGDLS and YYNGEE. Here the CDR3 DNA reads TGTGCCAGCAGCGTAGGTGGGAGCGATGAGCAGTTCTTC. Encoded protein: CASSVGGSDEQFF. The full variable domain, completed using reference TRBV9 and TRBJ2-1, is DSGVTQTPKHLITATGQRVTLRCSPRSGDLSVYWYQQSLDQGLQFLIQYYNGEERAKGNILERFSAQQFPDLHSELNLSSLELGDSALYFCASSVGGSDEQFFGPGTRLTVL.

This clonotype occurred a few times. The chain has TRBV7-8 and TRBJ2-7, with D possibly matching TRBD2 (5 bases). CDR1 SGHVS and CDR2 FQNEAQ come from the germline V gene. V shed 5 bases and J shed 2 bases, with 19 bases lying between them. The CDR3 has 16 amino acids. The CDR3 reads CASSPSTSFRPYEQYF. CDR3 nucleotides: TGTGCCAGCAGCCCGAGTACTAGTTTCCGACCCTACGAGCAGTACTTC.

The chain joins TRBV20-1 to TRBJ2-7; D possibly corresponds to TRBD1 (6 bases). The CDR3 loop spans 13 amino acids. From germline, CDR1 is DFQATT and CDR2 SNEGSKA (reference sequence). V was trimmed by 3 bases and J by 5 bases, leaving 14 bases between them. The CDR3 coding sequence is TGCAGTGCTAGCCTGACCAGGGACAACGAGCAGTACTTC. Translating gives CSASLTRDNEQYF.

This clonotype was seen a handful of times. The chain's CDR3 is CASSLVPGGLDEQFF. The CDR3 bases are TGTGCCAGCAGCTTAGTTCCGGGGGGGCTCGATGAGCAGTTCTTC. The chain has TRBV11-2 and TRBJ2-1, with 8 bases matching TRBD2. J gave up 8 bases and V 1 base, and 7 bases lay outside the gene matches. The CDR3 contains 15 residues. Germline V gene sequence: CDR1 SGHAT, CDR2 FQNNGV. The complete variable domain, with remaining parts taken from reference TRBV11-2 and TRBJ2-1, reads EAGVAQSPRYKIIEKRQSVAFWCNPISGHATLYWYQQILGQGPKLLIQFQNNGVVDDSQLPKDRFSAERLKGVDSTLKIQPAKLEDSAVYLCASSLVPGGLDEQFFGPGTRLTVL.

In this sample, this clonotype turned up once. In nucleotides, the CDR3 is TGTGCCAGCAGTTACCACCTCCCTAGCGGGGGGACGAACACCGGGGAGCTGTTTTTT. This codes for CASSYHLPSGGTNTGELFF. V usage is TRBV6-5 and J usage is TRBJ2-2, with 11 nucleotides matching TRBD2. The CDR3 is 19 amino acids. Germline loops: CDR1 MNHEY, CDR2 SVGAGI. With 2 bases clipped from V and 0 bases from J, the junction kept 8 bases outside the gene matches.

The J gene is TRBJ2-5, the V gene TRBV7-2; 8 bases match TRBD2. This CDR3 spans 15 amino acids. V shed 1 base, J shed 5 bases, and the junction held 6 bases outside the gene matches. Germline CDR1 SGHTA, CDR2 FQGNSA. The DNA of the CDR3 is TGTGCCAGCAGCTTAGTAACGGGAGGGCCCGAGACCCAGTACTTC. Translated: CASSLVTGGPETQYF.

This clonotype has more than one count but fewer than ten. In nucleotides, the CDR3 is TGTGCCAGCAGGAAAAATACAGGGGACGGCTACACCTTC. The encoded protein is CASRKNTGDGYTF. The genes are TRBV2 and TRBJ1-2; TRBD1 matches 7 bases. The CDR3 loop spans 13 amino acids. Trimming cost V 6 bases and J 8 bases; bases outside gene matches: 9. Germline assignment: CDR1 SNHLY and CDR2 FYNNEI. The full variable domain, rest sourced from reference TRBV2 and TRBJ1-2, is EPEVTQTPSHQVTQMGQEVILRCVPISNHLYFYWYRQILGQKVEFLVSFYNNEISEKSEIFDDQFSVERPDGSNFTLKIRSTKLEDSAMYFCASRKNTGDGYTFGSGTRLTVV.

This clonotype was picked up a small number of times. The rearrangement joins TRBV20-1 to TRBJ2-4, with D perhaps matching TRBD2 (8 bases). V was trimmed by 5 bases and J by 9 bases, leaving 26 bases between them. CDR3 length equals 16 residues. Germline-derived CDR1 and CDR2 are DFQATT and SNEGSKA (reference sequence). This CDR3 is CSAPGGIAGPGGIQYF. As DNA, the CDR3 is TGCAGTGCTCCTGGGGGGATAGCGGGACCAGGGGGCATTCAGTACTTC.

This clonotype was found a few times. This sequence joins TRBV2 and TRBJ2-1; D is undetermined. The CDR3 runs 13 residues. Per the germline V gene, CDR1 is SNHLY and CDR2 is FYNNEI. The V gene lost 2 bases and the J gene lost 3 bases, with 5 bases spanning the gap. The CDR3 DNA sequence: TGTGCCAGCAGTGAATTGGGCTACAATGAGCAGTTCTTC. Protein: CASSELGYNEQFF.